The 22 T cell receptor beta chains listed next were all sequenced from one sample in a study of OX40 agonist ivuxolimab in advanced cancers. This table comes from immunoSEQ multiplex PCR, and its TCRdb copy is limited to in-frame clones, with some not included. The sample has over 80,000 clones; around 90% are singletons. The sequencing here drew on CD4+ or CD8+ T cells sorted from blood, taken in a trial of the OX40 agonist ivuxolimab. The receptors originated from an adult with an advanced solid tumor such as melanoma, head and neck, liver or kidney cancer.

The rearrangement uses TRBV20-1 and TRBJ2-3, with a possible D match to TRBD2 (5 bases). The CDR3 has 11 amino acids. The V gene lost 6 bases and the J gene lost 11 bases, with 15 bases spanning the gap. Per germline, CDR1 DFQATT and CDR2 SNEGSKA (reference sequence). The CDR3 DNA reads as TGCAGTGCGAGGAGTAGCGAACAGCAGTATTTT. Its translation is CSARSSEQQYF.

V is TRBV4-1 and J is TRBJ2-1, with 16 bases aligning to TRBD2. Germline lookup yields CDR1 MGHRA and CDR2 YSYEKL. The junction had 5 bases not matched to a gene; V was cut back by 4 bases and J by 8 bases. The CDR3 covers 16 residues. The CDR3 region has the DNA TGCGCCAGCAGCCTTTCCGGGACTAGCGGGAGGGATGAGCAGTTCTTC. Protein: CASSLSGTSGRDEQFF.

The chain is built from TRBV6-1 and TRBJ2-7, with 7 bases aligning to TRBD2. This CDR3 comprises 14 residues. After removal of 5 bases from V and 6 bases from J, the junction contained 10 bases not matched to a gene. Germline CDR1 and CDR2: MNHNS and SASEGT. The CDR3 bases are TGTGCCAGCAGTCTTGGGGCGGGAGAAGGCGAGCAGTACTTC. Translating it yields CASSLGAGEGEQYF.

The chain carries TRBV18 and TRBJ2-3; the D gene is possibly TRBD1 (7 bases). The V gene lost 5 bases and the J gene lost 2 bases, with 32 bases spanning the gap. This CDR3 region has 21 residues. Germline CDR1 reads KGHSH; CDR2 reads LQKENI. The CDR3: CASSFLLGQTTGLRNTDTQYF. DNA for the CDR3: TGTGCCAGCTCATTCCTCCTGGGACAGACAACGGGACTCCGGAACACAGATACGCAGTATTTT. The full variable domain, rest sourced from reference TRBV18 and TRBJ2-3, is NAGVMQNPRHLVRRRGQEARLRCSPMKGHSHVYWYRQLPEEGLKFMVYLQKENIIDESGMPKERFSAEFPKEGPSILRIQQVVRGDSAAYFCASSFLLGQTTGLRNTDTQYFGPGTRLTVL.

This clone was recorded once. V is TRBV2 and J is TRBJ2-4; 7 bases match TRBD1. The V gene's germline CDR1 is SNHLY and CDR2 FYNNEI. V lost 7 bases to trimming and J lost 7 bases; unmatched junction nucleotides: 10. The CDR3 covers 14 residues. Here the CDR3 reads CASTYQGVWNIQYF. CDR3 nucleotides: TGTGCCAGCACCTACCAGGGGGTTTGGAACATTCAGTACTTC.

The rearrangement links TRBV29-1 to TRBJ2-1; D is possibly TRBD2 (6 bases). This CDR3 is 11 amino acids long. V lost 7 bases and J 7 bases, leaving 11 bases between the germline ends. Germline values: CDR1 SQVTM, CDR2 ANQGSEA. For the CDR3, the DNA is TGCAGCGCGAGAGGGAGGAATGAGCAGTTCTTC. This codes for CSARGRNEQFF.

J is TRBJ1-1 and V is TRBV18, with D possibly being TRBD1 (5 bases). CDR3 length equals 14 residues. V lost 2 bases to trimming and J lost 4 bases, with 11 bases between them. Looked up from germline, CDR1 is KGHSH and CDR2 is LQKENI. The CDR3 coding sequence is TGTGCCAGCTCACCAGGGGCGGAGGTCACTGAAGCTTTCTTT. Translating gives CASSPGAEVTEAFF.

The V gene is TRBV6-4, the J gene TRBJ2-7; maybe TRBD2 (6 bases). The germline CDR1 and CDR2 sequences are MRHNA and SNTAGT. CDR3 length: 15 residues. Trimming cost V 0 bases and J 7 bases, with 16 bases left between them. The CDR3 here is CASSDSTLALGEQYF. CDR3 sequence (DNA): TGTGCCAGCAGTGACTCGACACTAGCCCTCGGGGAGCAGTACTTC.

The gene calls are TRBV6-6 and TRBJ2-1, with 9 bases matching TRBD2. The CDR3 runs to 15 residues. From germline, CDR1 is MNHNY and CDR2 SVGAGI (reference sequence). Trimming removed 5 bases from V and 4 bases from J; junction bases left unmatched: 6. Here the CDR3 reads CASSQLAGIYNEQFF. CDR3 in DNA: TGTGCCAGCAGTCAACTAGCGGGCATATACAATGAGCAGTTCTTC.

This chain connects TRBV5-1 to TRBJ2-1; D not certain. The CDR3 covers 10 residues. Germline V gene lookup returns CDR1 SGHRS and CDR2 YFSETQ. Deletions cut 5 bases from V and 7 bases from J, with 4 bases between. This CDR3 reads CASRQNEQFF. The CDR3 DNA is TGCGCCAGCAGACAGAATGAGCAGTTCTTC.

CDR3 DNA: TGTGCCTGGAGTGTACTGGGACAGGGATTTATCTTCGGGGCCAACGTCCTGACTTTC. Translation: CAWSVLGQGFIFGANVLTF. The chain carries TRBV30 and TRBJ2-6; 9 nucleotides match TRBD1. In germline, CDR1 is GTSNPN, CDR2 SVGIG (reference sequence). Trimming removed 0 bases from V and 4 bases from J; junction bases left unmatched: 13. The CDR3 runs 19 residues.

V usage is TRBV27 and J usage is TRBJ2-5; possible D gene TRBD2, 5 bases. Trimming shortened V by 3 bases and J by 8 bases, and 16 bases separated the two germline ends. The CDR3 is 14 residues long. Looked up from germline, CDR1 is MNHEY and CDR2 is SMNVEV (reference sequence). The CDR3 protein is CASSLAPGVGTQYF. CDR3 sequence (DNA): TGTGCCAGCAGTTTGGCCCCCGGGGTGGGTACCCAGTACTTC.

CDR3 sequence reads: CASSPNPVGTEAFF. The CDR3 DNA is TGCGCCAGCAGTCCCAATCCGGTCGGAACTGAAGCTTTCTTT. The chain recombines TRBV10-2 with TRBJ1-1; no definite D call. The CDR3 consists of 14 residues. V lost 5 bases to trimming and J lost 5 bases, with 15 bases between them. Germline CDR1 and CDR2: WSHSY and SAAADI.

The V call is TRBV5-1, the J call TRBJ2-1; 7 bases agree with TRBD2. Losses at the gene ends were 1 base for V and 8 bases for J; bases not matched to a gene: 9. The CDR3 is 15 residues long. CDR1 is SGHRS and CDR2 is YFSETQ in the germline V gene. The CDR3 DNA reads TGCGCCAGCAGCTTGAGAGCGGGAAGGGTGGATGAGCAGTTCTTC. This gives the protein CASSLRAGRVDEQFF.

This clone was detected a few times. This chain uses TRBV28 with TRBJ1-1; the D is unclear. Germline V gene lookup returns CDR1 MDHEN and CDR2 SYDVKM. The V and J ends lost 0 bases and 11 bases respectively, with 10 bases between them. The CDR3 totals 12 residues. The CDR3 nucleotides are TGTGCCAGCAGTTTATGGACACTGGGGGCTTTCTTT. Translating gives CASSLWTLGAFF.

The chain combines TRBV5-4 with TRBJ2-3, with D unclear. Germline CDR1 reads SGHNT; CDR2 reads YYREEE (reference sequence). The CDR3 is 11 residues long. Trimming took off 1 base at V and 11 bases at J, with 8 bases between the two ends. CDR3: CASSLKEVQYF. The CDR3 DNA reads TGTGCCAGCAGCTTGAAGGAAGTGCAGTATTTT.

This sequence joins TRBV9 and TRBJ1-1; D remains unclear. Trimming left V 4 bases short and J 5 bases short, with 15 bases between. This CDR3 spans 14 amino acids. Germline CDR1 SGDLS, CDR2 YYNGEE. This CDR3 is CASSTRGTETEAFF. In nucleotides, the CDR3 is TGTGCCAGCAGCACTAGAGGCACGGAAACTGAAGCTTTCTTT.

V usage is TRBV6-1 and J usage is TRBJ2-3, with TRBD1 identical over 8 bases. V shed 4 bases, J shed 7 bases, and the junction held 1 base outside the gene matches. Looked up from germline, CDR1 is MNHNS and CDR2 is SASEGT. CDR3 length: 12 amino acids. CDR3 in amino acids: CASSGQGNTQYF. Written as DNA, the CDR3 is TGTGCCAGCAGTGGACAGGGGAATACGCAGTATTTT.

The chain links TRBV19 to TRBJ2-1, with a tentative D call TRBD2 (6 bases). The CDR3 has 15 residues. CDR1 LNHDA and CDR2 SQIVND come from the germline V gene (reference sequence). The ends were cut back, 3 bases at V and 0 bases at J, with 9 bases in the middle. CDR3 coding DNA: TGTGCCAGTAGTATCTGGCGGGACTCCTACAATGAGCAGTTCTTC. It specifies CASSIWRDSYNEQFF.

This clone was counted once. The chain recombines TRBV9 with TRBJ2-2, with TRBD2 as a possible D gene (5 bases). Germline values: CDR1 SGDLS, CDR2 YYNGEE. The CDR3 contains 12 residues. V lost 4 bases, J lost 6 bases, and 7 bases lay in between. The CDR3 is CASSRRAGELFF. The CDR3 DNA follows: TGTGCCAGCAGCCGGCGGGCCGGGGAGCTGTTTTTT.

This clone was recorded once. The chain carries TRBV9 and TRBJ2-7; D is perhaps TRBD1 (6 bases). The CDR3 spans 14 residues. The germline V gene encodes CDR1 SGDLS and CDR2 YYNGEE. Trimming took 3 bases from V and 3 from J, leaving 13 bases between them. CDR3: CASSAQDRYYEQYF. The CDR3, as DNA: TGTGCCAGCAGCGCCCAGGACAGATACTACGAGCAGTACTTC.

V gene TRBV27 combines with J gene TRBJ2-6; TRBD2 might be the D (6 bases). Trimming took off 3 bases at V and 0 bases at J, with 18 bases between the two ends. Germline CDR1 reads MNHEY; CDR2 reads SMNVEV (reference sequence). The CDR3 covers 19 residues. This CDR3 reads CASSLLGRRLISGANVLTF. CDR3 DNA sequence: TGTGCCAGCAGTTTGTTGGGGAGGAGGTTAATCTCTGGGGCCAACGTCCTGACTTTC.